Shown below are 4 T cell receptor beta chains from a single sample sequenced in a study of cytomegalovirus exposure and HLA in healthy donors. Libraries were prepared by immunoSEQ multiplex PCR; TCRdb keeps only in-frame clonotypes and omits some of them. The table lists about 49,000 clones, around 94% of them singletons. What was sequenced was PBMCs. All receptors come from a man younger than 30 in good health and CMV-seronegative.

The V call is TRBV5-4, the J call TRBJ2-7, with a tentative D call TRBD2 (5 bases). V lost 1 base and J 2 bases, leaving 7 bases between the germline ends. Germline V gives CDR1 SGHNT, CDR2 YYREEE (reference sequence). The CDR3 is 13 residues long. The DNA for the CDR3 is TGTGCCAGCAGCTTGTACGGGGCCTACGAGCAGTACTTC. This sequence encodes CASSLYGAYEQYF. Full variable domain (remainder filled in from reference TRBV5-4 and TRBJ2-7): ETGVTQSPTHLIKTRGQQVTLRCSSQSGHNTVSWYQQALGQGPQFIFQYYREEENGRGNFPPRFSGLQFPNYSSELNVNALELDDSALYLCASSLYGAYEQYFGPGTRLTVT.

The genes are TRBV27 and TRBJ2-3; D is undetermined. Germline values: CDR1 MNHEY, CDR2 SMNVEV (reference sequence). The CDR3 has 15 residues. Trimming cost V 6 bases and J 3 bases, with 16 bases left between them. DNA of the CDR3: TGTGCCAGCAGGCCTGTCGGTGTACTGACAGATACGCAGTATTTT. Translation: CASRPVGVLTDTQYF.

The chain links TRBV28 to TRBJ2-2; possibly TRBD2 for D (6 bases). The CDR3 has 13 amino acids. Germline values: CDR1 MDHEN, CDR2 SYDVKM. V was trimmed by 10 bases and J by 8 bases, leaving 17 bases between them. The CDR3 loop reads CATLPGVMGELFF. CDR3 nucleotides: TGTGCCACGCTACCGGGAGTAATGGGGGAGCTGTTTTTT.

The CDR3 protein is CASSQRGTGQNTEAFF. DNA for the CDR3: TGTGCCAGCAGCCAAAGGGGGACAGGGCAGAACACTGAAGCTTTCTTT. This chain uses TRBV28 with TRBJ1-1; TRBD1 agrees at 9 bases. The CDR3 sequence is 16 residues long. With V trimmed by 6 bases and J by 1 base, 9 bases remained unmatched. Germline V gives CDR1 MDHEN, CDR2 SYDVKM.